This paragraph reports one TCR beta chain. The source of the sample is a study of blood T cell repertoires in COVID-19. About the research overall: Sites across the United States, Italy and Spain contributed samples from acute and convalescent COVID-19. PBMCs, B-cell-depleted T cells, or T cells provided the cDNA or gDNA that made up the material.

Original processing methods: Estimation of nucleated cell counts was performed using reference gene primer amplification. Sequenced by immunoSEQ multiplex PCR; TCRdb stores in-frame clones only, minus some. The V and J calls and clone size come from that table; D and trimming were worked out from the DNA. The sample lists 200,000 to 250,000 clones, around 86% seen once, with approximately 7.6% in the top ten. This CDR3 is 17 amino acids long. Germline V gives CDR1 LNHDA, CDR2 SQIVND (reference sequence). V trimming: 5 bases; J trimming: 3 bases; junction bases outside the gene matches: 16. This sequence joins TRBV19 and TRBJ2-7; 7 bases agree with TRBD1. The sample comprised peripheral blood. This clonotype originated in a woman aged 80 or over with COVID-19, enrolled during active disease. The CDR3 region has the DNA TGTGCCAGTAGTCTAAAGGGGGCCCAGGTGGGGCACTACGAGCAGTACTTC. It yields the protein CASSLKGAQVGHYEQYF.